This entry lists 10 T cell receptor beta chains sequenced from one sample in a study of graft-versus-host responses after intestinal transplantation. These receptors' targets are unknown. TCRdb's copy holds only in-frame clones and misses some; the assay was immunoSEQ multiplex PCR. The sample lists some 120,000 clones, 90% to 95% occurring once. The sample here was unstimulated CD4+ T cells sorted from spleen or lymph node cells, taken before intestinal transplant. The origin of the receptors is a human donor who received an intestinal transplant.

With regard to this clone: Additional DNA sequences in this sample encode the identical CDR3. This sequence joins TRBV5-6 and TRBJ1-5; unclear D gene. Trimming shortened V by 0 bases and J by 4 bases, and 2 bases separated the two germline ends. The CDR3 consists of 12 residues. Germline lookup yields CDR1 SGHDT and CDR2 YYEEEE. This CDR3 is CASSLGNQPQHF. CDR3 nucleotides: TGTGCCAGCAGCTTGGGTAATCAGCCCCAGCATTTT.

This clone occurred a few times. The chain joins TRBV27 to TRBJ1-6; weak D call: TRBD1 (6 bases). Germline V gives CDR1 MNHEY, CDR2 SMNVEV (reference sequence). The V and J ends lost 2 bases and 6 bases respectively, with 8 bases between them. The CDR3 has 14 amino acids. The CDR3 sequence is CASSLQGRNSPLHF. CDR3 in DNA: TGTGCCAGCAGTTTACAGGGGCGTAATTCACCCCTCCACTTT.

The gene calls are TRBV5-4 and TRBJ2-3; 11 positions agree with TRBD2. V was pared by 4 bases and J by 2 bases, with 6 bases of the junction left unmatched. Germline V gene lookup returns CDR1 SGHNT and CDR2 YYREEE (reference sequence). The length of the CDR3 is 16 residues. CDR3 nucleotides: TGTGCCAGCAGCCGCGGGACTAGCGGACCCACAGATACGCAGTATTTT. Protein: CASSRGTSGPTDTQYF.

The rearrangement joins TRBV19 to TRBJ1-6, with unresolved D. CDR1 and CDR2 from the germline V gene are LNHDA and SQIVND (reference sequence). This CDR3 contains 14 residues. Trimming left V 5 bases short and J 7 bases short, with 12 bases between. CDR3 in amino acids: CASSQAGNNSPLHF. Written as DNA, the CDR3 is TGTGCCAGTAGTCAAGCGGGGAACAATTCACCCCTCCACTTT.

The chain carries TRBV11-3 and TRBJ2-3; possibly TRBD1 or TRBD2 for D (6 bases each). The germline V and J ends were trimmed by 4 bases and 3 bases, with 14 bases remaining between them. Looked up from germline, CDR1 is SGHNT and CDR2 is YENEEA. This CDR3 spans 15 amino acids. Here the CDR3 DNA reads TGTGCCAGCAGCTCCTCCGGGGGCTGGACAGATACGCAGTATTTT. Protein sequence: CASSSSGGWTDTQYF.

J is TRBJ1-2 and V is TRBV29-1; TRBD1 matches at 9 bases. Germline loops: CDR1 SQVTM, CDR2 ANQGSEA. CDR3 length equals 13 residues. J was trimmed by 7 bases and V by 5 bases; bases with no gene match: 8. The CDR3 DNA is TGCAGCGTTTATTCCGGGACAGGGTTTGGCTACACCTTC. It yields the protein CSVYSGTGFGYTF.

CDR3 residues: CASSVGVSGNTIYF. Written as DNA, the CDR3 is TGTGCCAGCAGCGTAGGGGTCTCTGGAAACACCATATATTTT. This chain connects TRBV9 to TRBJ1-3; no clear D. Trimming shortened V by 0 bases and J by 0 bases, and 4 bases separated the two germline ends. The CDR3 covers 14 residues. The germline V gene encodes CDR1 SGDLS and CDR2 YYNGEE.

This clone appeared a few times. The rearrangement joins TRBV7-2 to TRBJ1-1; no definite D call. Trimming shortened V by 5 bases and J by 1 base, and 8 bases separated the two germline ends. Germline V lookup: CDR1 SGHTA, CDR2 FQGNSA. The CDR3 spans 13 residues. This chain's CDR3 is CASSTQRNTEAFF. The CDR3 DNA sequence: TGTGCCAGCAGCACACAGAGGAACACTGAAGCTTTCTTT.

CDR3 residues: CASSLKEDWRGGYTGELFF. The DNA for the CDR3 is TGTGCCAGCAGCTTGAAAGAGGATTGGCGGGGGGGATACACCGGGGAGCTGTTTTTT. The chain recombines TRBV7-8 with TRBJ2-2; 9 bases match TRBD2. The germline V gene has CDR1 SGHVS and CDR2 FQNEAQ. V was pared by 3 bases and J by 3 bases, with 14 bases of the junction left unmatched. CDR3 length equals 19 residues.

The chain joins TRBV7-9 to TRBJ2-3; 7 bases align to TRBD2. Unmatched junction bases numbered 8, after V lost 1 base and J lost 4 bases. Germline V gives CDR1 SEHNR, CDR2 FQNEAQ (reference sequence). This CDR3 has 16 residues. CDR3 protein: CASSLEVGGAADTQYF. The CDR3 coding sequence is TGTGCCAGCAGCTTAGAGGTGGGAGGGGCGGCAGATACGCAGTATTTT.